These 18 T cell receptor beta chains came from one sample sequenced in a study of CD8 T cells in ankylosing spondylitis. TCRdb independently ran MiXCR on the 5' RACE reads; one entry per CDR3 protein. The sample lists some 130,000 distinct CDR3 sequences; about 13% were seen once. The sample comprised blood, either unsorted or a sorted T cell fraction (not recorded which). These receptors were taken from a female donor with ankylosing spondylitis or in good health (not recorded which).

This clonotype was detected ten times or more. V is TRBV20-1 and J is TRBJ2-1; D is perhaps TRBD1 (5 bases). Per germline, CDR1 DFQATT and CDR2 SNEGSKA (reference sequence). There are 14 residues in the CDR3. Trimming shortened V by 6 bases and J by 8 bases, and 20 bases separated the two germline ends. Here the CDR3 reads CSAPRPPLRDEQFF. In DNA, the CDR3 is TGCAGTGCGCCTCGTCCGCCTCTCAGGGATGAGCAGTTCTTC.

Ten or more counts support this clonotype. The CDR3 protein is CASSRGTPSSTGELFF. Written as DNA, the CDR3 is TGTGCCAGCAGCCGGGGGACTCCGAGTTCAACCGGGGAGCTGTTTTTT. The gene calls are TRBV3-1 and TRBJ2-2; D is possibly TRBD2 (6 bases). CDR1 and CDR2 from the germline V gene are LGHDT and YNNKEL (reference sequence). V shed 4 bases and J shed 5 bases, with 17 bases lying between them. This CDR3 is 16 amino acids long.

This chain's CDR3 is CASRPQADNTGELFF. The CDR3 region has the DNA TGTGCCAGCAGGCCCCAGGCAGACAACACCGGGGAGCTGTTTTTT. The chain carries TRBV6-1 and TRBJ2-2; D call uncertain. This CDR3 is 15 amino acids long. Germline values: CDR1 MNHNS, CDR2 SASEGT. The V end was cut by 6 bases, the J end by 2 bases, with 13 bases between.

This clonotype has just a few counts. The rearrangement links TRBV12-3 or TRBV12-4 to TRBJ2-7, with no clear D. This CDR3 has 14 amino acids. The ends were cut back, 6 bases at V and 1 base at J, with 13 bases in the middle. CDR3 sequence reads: CASRKDPQSYEQYF. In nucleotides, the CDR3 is TGTGCCAGCAGAAAGGACCCTCAATCCTACGAGCAGTACTTC.

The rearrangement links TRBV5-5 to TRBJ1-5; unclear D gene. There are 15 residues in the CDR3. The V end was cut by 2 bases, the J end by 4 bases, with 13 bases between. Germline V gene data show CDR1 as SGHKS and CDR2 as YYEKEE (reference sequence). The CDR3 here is CASSFSGIWNQPQHF. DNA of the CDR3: TGTGCCAGCAGCTTCTCCGGGATTTGGAATCAGCCCCAGCATTTT.

CDR3 sequence (DNA): TGCAGCGTCCCTAGCGGCACAGATACGCAGTATTTT. Translated: CSVPSGTDTQYF. This chain links TRBV29-1 with TRBJ2-3; a possible D gene is TRBD2 (6 bases). The CDR3 totals 12 residues. CDR1 is SQVTM, CDR2 ANQGSEA, per germline. The V and J ends lost 6 bases and 1 base respectively, with 8 bases between them.

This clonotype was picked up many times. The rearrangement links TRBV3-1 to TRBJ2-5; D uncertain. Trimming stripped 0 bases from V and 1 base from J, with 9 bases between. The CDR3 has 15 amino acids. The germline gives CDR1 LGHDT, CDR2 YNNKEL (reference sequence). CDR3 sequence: CASSQDWALQETQYF. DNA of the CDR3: TGTGCCAGCAGCCAAGACTGGGCCCTCCAAGAGACCCAGTACTTC.

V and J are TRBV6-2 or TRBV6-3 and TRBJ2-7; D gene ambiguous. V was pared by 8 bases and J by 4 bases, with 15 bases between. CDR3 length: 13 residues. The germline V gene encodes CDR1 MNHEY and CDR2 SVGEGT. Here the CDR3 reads CASGLDASYEQYF. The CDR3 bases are TGTGCCAGCGGATTGGACGCTAGTTACGAGCAGTACTTC.

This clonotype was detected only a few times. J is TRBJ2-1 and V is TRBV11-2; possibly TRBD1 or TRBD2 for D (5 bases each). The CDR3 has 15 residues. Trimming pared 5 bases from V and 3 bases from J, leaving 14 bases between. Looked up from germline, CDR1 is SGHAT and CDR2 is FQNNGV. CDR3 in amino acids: CASSADRGDYNEQFF. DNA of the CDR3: TGTGCCAGCAGCGCCGACAGAGGGGACTACAATGAGCAGTTCTTC.

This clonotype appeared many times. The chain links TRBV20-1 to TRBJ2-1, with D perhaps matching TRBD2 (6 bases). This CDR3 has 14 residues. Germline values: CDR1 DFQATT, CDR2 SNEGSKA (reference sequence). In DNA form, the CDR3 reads TGCAGAGTTGCGTGGGGGGTGGACTACAATGAGCAGTTCTTC. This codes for CRVAWGVDYNEQFF.

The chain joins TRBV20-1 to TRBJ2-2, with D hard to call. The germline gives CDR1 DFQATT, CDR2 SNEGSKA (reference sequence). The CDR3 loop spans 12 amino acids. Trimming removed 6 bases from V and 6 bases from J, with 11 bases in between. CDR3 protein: CSAPRGAGELFF. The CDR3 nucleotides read TGCAGTGCCCCCCGTGGGGCCGGGGAGCTGTTTTTT.

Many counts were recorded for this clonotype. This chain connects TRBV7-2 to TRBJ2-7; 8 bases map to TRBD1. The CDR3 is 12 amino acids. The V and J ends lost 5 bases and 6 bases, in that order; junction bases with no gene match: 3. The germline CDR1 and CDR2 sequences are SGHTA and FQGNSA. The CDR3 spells CASSQQGGEQYF. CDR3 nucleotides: TGTGCCAGCAGCCAACAGGGGGGCGAGCAGTACTTC.

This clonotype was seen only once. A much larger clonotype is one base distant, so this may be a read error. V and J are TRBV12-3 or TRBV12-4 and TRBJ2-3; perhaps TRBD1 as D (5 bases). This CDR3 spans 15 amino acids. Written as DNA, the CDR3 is TGTGCCAGCAGTTTCGGGCCAGGTCCGACAGATACGCGGTATTTT. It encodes CASSFGPGPTDTRYF.

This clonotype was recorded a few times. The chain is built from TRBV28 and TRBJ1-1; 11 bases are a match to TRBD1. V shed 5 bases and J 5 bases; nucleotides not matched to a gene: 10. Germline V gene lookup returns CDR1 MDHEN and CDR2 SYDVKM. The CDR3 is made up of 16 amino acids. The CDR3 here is CASSPTGTGGLTEAFF. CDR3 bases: TGTGCCAGCAGTCCCACCGGGACAGGGGGATTGACTGAAGCTTTCTTT. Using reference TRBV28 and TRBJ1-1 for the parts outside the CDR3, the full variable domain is DVKVTQSSRYLVKRTGEKVFLECVQDMDHENMFWYRQDPGLGLRLIYFSYDVKMKEKGDIPEGYSVSREKKERFSLILESASTNQTSMYLCASSPTGTGGLTEAFFGQGTRLTVV.

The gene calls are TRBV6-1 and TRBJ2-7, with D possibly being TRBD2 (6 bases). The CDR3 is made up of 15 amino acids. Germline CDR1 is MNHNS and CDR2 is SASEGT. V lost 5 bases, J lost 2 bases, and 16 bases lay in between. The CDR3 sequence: CASSPAGLLTYEQYF. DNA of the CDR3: TGTGCCAGCAGTCCGGCGGGACTCCTGACCTACGAGCAGTACTTC.

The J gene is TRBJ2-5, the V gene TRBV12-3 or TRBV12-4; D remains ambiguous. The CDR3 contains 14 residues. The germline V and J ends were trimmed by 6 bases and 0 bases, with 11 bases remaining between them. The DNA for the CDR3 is TGTGCCAGCAGCCGCTCGCGGTACCAAGAGACCCAGTACTTC. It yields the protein CASSRSRYQETQYF.

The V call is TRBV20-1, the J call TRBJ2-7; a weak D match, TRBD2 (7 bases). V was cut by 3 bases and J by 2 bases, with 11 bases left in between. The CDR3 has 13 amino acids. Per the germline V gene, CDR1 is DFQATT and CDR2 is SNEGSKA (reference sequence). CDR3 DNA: TGCAGTGCTAGGGGGAGGGGGACCTACGAGCAGTACTTC. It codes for CSARGRGTYEQYF.

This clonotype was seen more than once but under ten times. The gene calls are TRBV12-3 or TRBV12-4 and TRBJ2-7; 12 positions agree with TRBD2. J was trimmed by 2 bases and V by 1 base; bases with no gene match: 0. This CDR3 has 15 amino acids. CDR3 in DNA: TGTGCCAGCAGTTTAGGACTAGCGGGAGCCTACGAGCAGTACTTC. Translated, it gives CASSLGLAGAYEQYF.